These T cell receptor beta chains were read from a single sample in a study of cytomegalovirus exposure and HLA in healthy donors. Sequenced by immunoSEQ multiplex PCR; TCRdb stores in-frame clones only, minus some. The table lists some 190,000 clones, around 80% of them singletons. Source material: PBMCs. Receptor source: a girl aged 5-17 years in good health and CMV-seropositive. Both conserved end residues are part of each CDR3. The D gene is left open where the match is weak. A row's size may be missing; if present it is once, few, many or a size class.

CDR3 protein	CDR3 DNA	clone size	D gene	V gene	J gene
CASSEERASYEQYF	TGTGCCAGCAGTGAGGAGCGGGCTTCCTACGAGCAGTACTTC	-	-	TRBV2	TRBJ2-7
CASSIGLAGNTQYF	TGTGCCAGTAGTATTGGGCTAGCGGGAAATACGCAGTATTTT	-	TRBD2	TRBV19	TRBJ2-3
CASSLKGRNSYEQYF	TGTGCCAGCAGTTTAAAAGGGAGGAACTCCTACGAGCAGTACTTC	-	-	TRBV27	TRBJ2-7
CASSQLLAGDLYEQYF	TGCGCCAGCAGCCAATTGTTAGCGGGAGACCTTTACGAGCAGTACTTC	-	TRBD2	TRBV4-3	TRBJ2-7
CASSLAPPRQRWTDTQYF	TGTGCCAGCAGCTTAGCCCCACCCCGCCAGCGGTGGACAGATACGCAGTATTTT	few	-	TRBV7-8	TRBJ2-3
CSARGDTEAFF	TGCAGTGCCAGGGGTGACACTGAAGCTTTCTTT	-	-	TRBV20-1	TRBJ1-1
CASSLNTGGLAVGNQPQHF	TGTGCCAGCAGTTTAAACACAGGGGGCTTAGCGGTGGGCAATCAGCCCCAGCATTTT	-	TRBD1	TRBV28	TRBJ1-5
CASSQDSSGYEQYF	TGCGCCAGCAGCCAAGATTCTAGCGGATACGAGCAGTACTTC	-	TRBD2	TRBV4-3	TRBJ2-7
CASSSGQGSGANVLTF	TGCGCCAGCAGCTCTGGACAGGGGTCTGGGGCCAACGTCCTGACTTTC	-	TRBD1	TRBV5-1	TRBJ2-6
CAWKSLGQGYEQYF	TGTGCCTGGAAAAGTTTGGGACAGGGGTACGAGCAGTACTTC	-	TRBD1	TRBV30	TRBJ2-7
CAISLSGDSYYEQYF	TGTGCCATCAGCCTCTCCGGGGACTCTTACTACGAGCAGTACTTC	-	-	TRBV10-3	TRBJ2-7
CAIGTSGDFYEEQYF	TGTGCCATCGGGACTAGCGGGGACTTCTACGAAGAGCAGTACTTC	once	TRBD2	TRBV10-3	TRBJ2-7
CASSVGPNTEAFF	TGTGCCAGCAGTGTGGGGCCGAACACTGAAGCTTTCTTT	-	-	TRBV2	TRBJ1-1
CASSSSVGTGELFF	TGTGCCAGTAGTTCTAGCGTAGGCACCGGGGAGCTGTTTTTT	-	-	TRBV19	TRBJ2-2
CSVEQPEQGSGNTIYF	TGCAGCGTTGAACAGCCTGAGCAGGGCTCTGGAAACACCATATATTTT	-	-	TRBV29-1	TRBJ1-3
CASSLVPEETQYF	TGCGCCAGCAGCTTGGTGCCAGAAGAGACCCAGTACTTC	-	-	TRBV5-1	TRBJ2-5
CAIRKRGLAGGGSYNEQFF	TGTGCCATCAGGAAAAGGGGACTAGCGGGAGGGGGGTCCTACAATGAGCAGTTCTTC	-	TRBD2	TRBV7-9	TRBJ2-1
CASSHRSGAFDYGYTF	TGTGCCAGCAGCCATAGATCAGGGGCCTTTGACTATGGCTACACCTTC	-	-	TRBV14	TRBJ1-2
CASSLDVGRAEAFF	TGTGCCAGCAGCCTAGACGTGGGCAGGGCTGAAGCTTTCTTT	-	-	TRBV7-9	TRBJ1-1
CASSLADPAGPTDTQYF	TGTGCCAGCAGCTTAGCGGACCCAGCGGGCCCCACAGATACGCAGTATTTT	-	-	TRBV7-9	TRBJ2-3
CASGLGENTGELFF	TGTGCTAGTGGTTTAGGAGAGAACACCGGGGAGCTGTTTTTT	few	-	TRBV12-5	TRBJ2-2
CAISESTAPGANVLTF	TGTGCCATCAGTGAGTCGACAGCTCCTGGGGCCAACGTCCTGACTTTC	-	-	TRBV10-3	TRBJ2-6
CASSLGLAQPQHF	TGTGCCAGCAGCTTAGGTTTGGCTCAGCCCCAGCATTTT	-	-	TRBV7-9	TRBJ1-5
CASSLRGGGNYEQYF	TGTGCCAGCAGCTTAAGGGGAGGGGGGAACTACGAGCAGTACTTC	-	-	TRBV7-2	TRBJ2-7
CASSLGKGLAHTGELFF	TGTGCCAGCAGCCTTGGGAAGGGACTAGCGCACACCGGGGAGCTGTTTTTT	once	TRBD2	TRBV7-2	TRBJ2-2
CASSLIQGNIYGYTF	TGCGCCAGCAGCTTGATCCAGGGAAACATCTATGGCTACACCTTC	-	-	TRBV5-1	TRBJ1-2
CASSLAGLREEETQYF	TGCGCCAGCAGCTTGGCCGGCCTGCGGGAGGAGGAGACCCAGTACTTC	-	TRBD2	TRBV5-1	TRBJ2-5
CASSGRQGQANTEAFF	TGTGCCAGTAGTGGACGACAGGGGCAAGCGAACACTGAAGCTTTCTTT	-	TRBD1	TRBV19	TRBJ1-1
CASSVFGKRGTDTQYF	TGTGCCAGCAGCGTCTTCGGGAAGAGGGGCACAGATACGCAGTATTTT	once	-	TRBV9	TRBJ2-3
CATSRERGQSYEQYF	TGTGCCACCAGCAGAGAGAGGGGACAATCCTACGAGCAGTACTTC	-	-	TRBV15	TRBJ2-7
CASGLVYRDRESLAKNIQYF	TGTGCTAGTGGTTTGGTATATAGGGACAGGGAATCCTTAGCCAAAAACATTCAGTACTTC	-	TRBD1	TRBV12-5	TRBJ2-4
CASSYDTRTGVGEQYF	TGTGCCAGCAGTTACGATACTAGGACAGGGGTCGGCGAGCAGTACTTC	-	TRBD1	TRBV6-5	TRBJ2-7
CASNLRWEKKYEQYF	TGTGCCAGCAATTTAAGGTGGGAGAAAAAGTACGAGCAGTACTTC	-	-	TRBV6-1	TRBJ2-7
CASSFHRGLSNQPQHF	TGTGCCAGCAGTTTCCACAGGGGGCTGAGCAATCAGCCCCAGCATTTT	-	TRBD1	TRBV27	TRBJ1-5
CASSVRGPTEAFF	TGTGCCAGCAGCGTCAGGGGGCCGACTGAAGCTTTCTTT	-	TRBD1	TRBV13	TRBJ1-1
CASSVNLLSATVKEKLFF	TGTGCCAGCAGTGTTAACCTCCTCTCGGCCACAGTCAAAGAAAAACTGTTTTTT	-	-	TRBV2	TRBJ1-4
CASSRPGSDGGYTF	TGTGCCAGCAGCCGCCCCGGGTCAGATGGTGGCTACACCTTC	-	-	TRBV6-5	TRBJ1-2
CASSSHPGQGGGYTF	TGTGCCAGTAGTTCGCACCCGGGACAGGGAGGCGGCTACACCTTC	-	TRBD1	TRBV19	TRBJ1-2
CASSFRTGGLAEAFF	TGCGCCAGCAGCTTTCGGACAGGAGGGCTGGCTGAAGCTTTCTTT	few	TRBD1	TRBV4-1	TRBJ1-1
CASLGRGEGREQFF	TGTGCCAGCCTGGGTCGGGGGGAGGGAAGGGAGCAGTTCTTC	-	TRBD2	TRBV19	TRBJ2-1
CASGGPSGSSDTQYF	TGTGCCAGCGGGGGTCCTAGCGGGAGTTCAGATACGCAGTATTTT	-	TRBD2	TRBV7-9	TRBJ2-3
CATKYSSGVDTQYF	TGTGCCACCAAGTACTCTAGCGGCGTAGATACGCAGTATTTT	-	TRBD2	TRBV19	TRBJ2-3
CSVSSGTADTQYF	TGCAGCGTCTCTAGCGGGACGGCAGATACGCAGTATTTT	-	TRBD2	TRBV29-1	TRBJ2-3
CSVRDSSYEQYF	TGCAGCGTTCGGGACAGTTCCTACGAGCAGTACTTC	few	TRBD1	TRBV29-1	TRBJ2-7
CASSLSVAGEVDTQYF	TGTGCCAGCAGCTTATCAGTAGCGGGAGAGGTAGATACGCAGTATTTT	few	TRBD2	TRBV7-8	TRBJ2-3
CASSPQGVPETQYF	TGTGCCAGTAGTCCCCAGGGGGTCCCAGAGACCCAGTACTTC	-	TRBD1	TRBV19	TRBJ2-5
CASKYSGDLTYEQYF	TGTGCCAGCAAGTATAGCGGAGATTTAACCTACGAGCAGTACTTC	-	-	TRBV13	TRBJ2-7
CASGRGDTFYEQYF	TGTGCTAGTGGCCGGGGGGACACATTTTACGAGCAGTACTTC	-	-	TRBV12-5	TRBJ2-7
CASSRGLAENTGELFF	TGTGCCAGCAGCAGGGGACTAGCGGAGAACACCGGGGAGCTGTTTTTT	-	TRBD2	TRBV11-1	TRBJ2-2